The present entry profiles one T cell receptor beta chain with its context. Antigen unknown. The data derive from a study of PD-1 blockade in classical Hodgkin lymphoma. In the study overall: Nivolumab 3 mg/kg was given intravenously every 2 weeks.

The sample's time point: cycle 4 day 1 (C4D1), after 6 weeks of nivolumab. No patient escaped relapse after autologous stem cell transplantation, and brentuximab vedotin exposure varied. CD8+ T cell isolation from thawed PBMCs was performed by magnetic negative selection. The CDR3 has 14 residues. From germline, CDR1 is PRHDT and CDR2 FYEKMQ (reference sequence). J was trimmed by 5 bases and V by 4 bases; bases with no gene match: 6. Repertoires were generated with immunoSEQ multiplex PCR, while TCRdb's copy carries only in-frame clones and drops some. The top ten clones hold roughly a tenth of a sample with some 7,000 clones, over 45% of them seen once. Whole-study results and caveats: Reported baseline diversity: healthy donors highest, relapsed/refractory patients lowest. Unlike CD8+ TCR diversity, which did not rise significantly by C4D1, CD4+ TCR diversity did. The baseline diversity of complete responders showed similarity to that of newly diagnosed patients.

The source of this sequence is a human donor with classical Hodgkin lymphoma. The chain is built from TRBV13 and TRBJ2-7; 9 bases are shared with TRBD1. Sequencing used CD8+ T cells from blood, obtained before the fourth cycle of nivolumab. In DNA form, the CDR3 reads TGTGCCAGCAGCTCCCGGGACAGGGCTCACGAGCAGTACTTC. Encoded protein: CASSSRDRAHEQYF.